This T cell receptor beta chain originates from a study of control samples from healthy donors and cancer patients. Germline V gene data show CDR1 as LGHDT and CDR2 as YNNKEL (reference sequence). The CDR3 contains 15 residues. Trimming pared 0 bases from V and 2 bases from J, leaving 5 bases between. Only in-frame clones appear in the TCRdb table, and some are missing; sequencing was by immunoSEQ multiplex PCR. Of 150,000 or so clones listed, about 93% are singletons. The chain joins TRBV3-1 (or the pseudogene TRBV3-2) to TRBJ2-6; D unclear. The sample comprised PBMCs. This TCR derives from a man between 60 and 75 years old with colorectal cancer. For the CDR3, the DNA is TGTGCCAGCAGCCAAGAAGGGACTGGGGCCAACGTCCTGACTTTC. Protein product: CASSQEGTGANVLTF.